These 18 T cell receptor beta chains were all obtained from the same sample, sequenced in a study of yellow fever vaccine responses in identical twins. TCRdb re-derived calls from the RT-PCR reads in MiXCR, one entry per CDR3 protein. The data hold tens of thousands of distinct CDR3 sequences, with roughly 60% observed a single time. The sequences come from T cells from blood (PBMCs), unsorted or a sorted subset (not recorded which), collected before or after yellow fever vaccination (not recorded which). These receptors originate from a woman between 18 and 29 years old who received the yellow fever vaccine.

This chain connects TRBV20-1 to TRBJ1-5; D not certain. Deletions cut 7 bases from V and 7 bases from J, with 17 bases between. CDR1 and CDR2 from the germline V gene are DFQATT and SNEGSKA (reference sequence). This CDR3 comprises 13 residues. The DNA for the CDR3 is TGCAGTGTCGCCCCAGGTCAATTGCAGCCCCAGCATTTT. This gives the protein CSVAPGQLQPQHF.

This clonotype was observed a few times. V and J are TRBV9 and TRBJ2-3; TRBD2 might be the D (5 bases). The CDR3 length is 15 residues. Germline CDR1 reads SGDLS; CDR2 reads YYNGEE. The germline V and J ends were trimmed by 0 bases and 5 bases, with 13 bases remaining between them. The CDR3 reads CASSVVGNGGDTQYF. Here the CDR3 DNA reads TGTGCCAGCAGCGTAGTCGGGAACGGAGGAGATACGCAGTATTTT.

In the case of this clonotype: The junction does not match germline at one end; this may be a read error. J is TRBJ1-1 and V is TRBV29-1; D call uncertain. CDR3 length: 13 amino acids. Germline CDR1 and CDR2: SQVTM and ANQGSEA. The CDR3 bases are TGCAGCGTACGGTTACAAACGAACACTGAAGCTCTCTTT. Protein: CSVRLQTNTEALF.

This chain uses TRBV11-2 with TRBJ2-3; D not resolved. CDR1 is SGHAT, CDR2 FQNNGV, per germline. V was trimmed by 2 bases and J by 2 bases, leaving 14 bases between them. This CDR3 has 16 residues. The CDR3 is CASSLFARGDTDTQYF. The CDR3 DNA sequence: TGTGCCAGCAGCTTATTCGCTAGAGGAGACACAGATACGCAGTATTTT.

The J gene is TRBJ2-3, the V gene TRBV18; a weak D match, TRBD2 (6 bases). Germline-derived CDR1 and CDR2 are KGHSH and LQKENI. This CDR3 is 16 amino acids long. Trimming cost V 5 bases and J 2 bases, with 17 bases left between them. The CDR3 sequence is CASSSARGTNTDTQYF. The CDR3 DNA sequence: TGTGCCAGCTCAAGTGCCCGGGGGACGAACACAGATACGCAGTATTTT.

V and J are TRBV20-1 and TRBJ1-1; D remains unclear. The CDR3 consists of 15 residues. Germline V gene sequence: CDR1 DFQATT, CDR2 SNEGSKA (reference sequence). Deletions cut 3 bases from V and 1 base from J, with 15 bases between. This CDR3 reads CSASPPRGWNTEAFF. In nucleotides, the CDR3 is TGCAGTGCTAGTCCCCCCCGGGGTTGGAACACTGAAGCTTTCTTT.

This clonotype was detected a few times. This chain links TRBV23-1 with TRBJ1-1; D is ambiguous. TRBV23-1 is assigned to the ORF class and has an uncertain function. The ends were cut back, 4 bases at V and 6 bases at J, with 18 bases in the middle. The CDR3 has 15 residues. CDR3 nucleotide sequence: TGCGCCAGCAGTCCCGATGGCAGTGGGCGGGCTGAAGCTTTCTTT. It translates to CASSPDGSGRAEAFF.

This sequence joins TRBV6-2 or TRBV6-3 and TRBJ1-1, with D uncertain. The germline V gene encodes CDR1 MNHEY and CDR2 SVGEGT. Deletions cut 6 bases from V and 1 base from J, with 15 bases between. This CDR3 comprises 15 residues. The CDR3 DNA follows: TGTGCCAGCAGAACACCAAAGCTAAAGAACACTGAAGCTTTCTTT. It encodes CASRTPKLKNTEAFF.

The rearrangement uses TRBV5-4 and TRBJ2-3; D is unclear. Trimming cost V 3 bases and J 2 bases, with 7 bases left between them. Germline V gene data show CDR1 as SGHNT and CDR2 as YYREEE (reference sequence). The CDR3 length is 13 residues. In DNA form, the CDR3 reads TGTGCCAGCAGCTCCGGGTCCACAGATACGCAGTATTTT. Translating it yields CASSSGSTDTQYF.

The rearrangement uses TRBV18 and TRBJ2-7, with 8 bases that match TRBD2. This CDR3 has 16 amino acids. Unmatched junction bases numbered 12, after V lost 3 bases and J lost 5 bases. The germline gives CDR1 KGHSH, CDR2 LQKENI. The CDR3 protein is CASSPTSGAGAHEQYF. The CDR3 nucleotides read TGTGCCAGCTCACCGACCTCGGGAGCGGGAGCCCACGAGCAGTACTTC.

The chain carries TRBV6-1 and TRBJ1-5; D not certain. CDR1 is MNHNS and CDR2 is SASEGT in the germline V gene. The CDR3 totals 14 residues. V lost 10 bases to trimming and J lost 0 bases, with 13 bases between them. The CDR3 loop is CATTHVHSNQPQHF. DNA of the CDR3: TGTGCCACTACGCACGTCCATAGCAATCAGCCCCAGCATTTT.

The chain combines TRBV20-1 with TRBJ2-5, with D perhaps matching TRBD1 or TRBD2 (5 bases each). The V gene lost 5 bases and the J gene lost 5 bases, with 15 bases spanning the gap. Germline V lookup: CDR1 DFQATT, CDR2 SNEGSKA (reference sequence). This CDR3 region has 13 residues. CDR3 region: CSALASGWETQYF. The CDR3 DNA reads TGCAGTGCTCTAGCTTCAGGGTGGGAGACCCAGTACTTC.

The chain combines TRBV5-6 with TRBJ1-1; tentatively, D is TRBD1 (6 bases). This CDR3 has 17 residues. The germline V and J ends were trimmed by 1 base and 5 bases, with 21 bases remaining between them. CDR1 and CDR2 (germline): SGHDT, YYEEEE. The CDR3 sequence: CASSLSRFRGARTEAFF. The CDR3 coding sequence is TGTGCCAGCAGCTTGAGTAGATTCCGGGGGGCTCGAACTGAAGCTTTCTTT.

This clonotype occurred once. V usage is TRBV4-1 and J usage is TRBJ2-5; D uncertain. Germline values: CDR1 MGHRA, CDR2 YSYEKL. V gave up 3 bases and J gave up 1 base, with 3 bases separating them. This CDR3 has 12 amino acids. The CDR3 region is CASSQAQETQYF. The CDR3 nucleotides read TGCGCCAGCAGCCAGGCCCAAGAGACCCAGTACTTC.

The chain links TRBV10-1 to TRBJ2-3, with 7 bases aligning to TRBD2. The V segment lost 3 bases and the J segment 5 bases; nucleotides outside the gene matches: 8. Germline V gene lookup returns CDR1 WNHNN and CDR2 SYGVQD (reference sequence). The CDR3 contains 15 residues. This chain's CDR3 is CASSDRGLRIDTQYF. DNA for the CDR3: TGCGCCAGCAGTGACCGGGGACTACGTATAGATACGCAGTATTTT.

The chain combines TRBV11-3 with TRBJ2-7; weak D call: TRBD1 (6 bases). Germline V gene data show CDR1 as SGHNT and CDR2 as YENEEA. This CDR3 has 14 amino acids. Trimming stripped 5 bases from V and 4 bases from J, with 15 bases between. The CDR3 is CASSPPYRVYEQYF. The CDR3 DNA reads TGTGCCAGCAGCCCCCCCTACAGGGTATACGAGCAGTACTTC.

The table lists this clonotype with a few counts. The chain couples TRBV3-1 to TRBJ1-3; the D is unclear. Trimming removed 1 base from V and 3 bases from J, with 13 bases in between. The CDR3 has 16 residues. Germline V CDR1 and CDR2: LGHDT, YNNKEL (reference sequence). The CDR3 loop is CASSQASGLFGNTIYF. The CDR3 region has the DNA TGTGCCAGCAGCCAAGCATCAGGATTATTTGGAAACACCATATATTTT.

This clonotype was found a few times. V is TRBV13 and J is TRBJ2-7, with D tentatively TRBD1 (5 bases). The CDR3 covers 12 residues. V gave up 5 bases and J gave up 4 bases, with 9 bases separating them. CDR1 PRHDT and CDR2 FYEKMQ come from the germline V gene (reference sequence). CDR3: CASSRQLYEQYF. CDR3 coding DNA: TGTGCCAGCAGCCGACAGCTTTACGAGCAGTACTTC.